This T cell receptor (beta chain) is drawn from a study of a mutant IDH1 vaccine in newly diagnosed glioma. Background on the study: Vaccination followed radiotherapy alone by 4-6 weeks, or accompanied temozolomide cycles.

Produced via immunoSEQ multiplex PCR; TCRdb's table is partial and in-frame only. The repertoire has around 28,000 clones, about 90% of them found once; the top ten carry around 18%. Documented time point: week 5, during vaccination. Every vaccine dose comprised 300 ug of mutant IDH1 20-mer peptide plus topical imiquimod. Germline V CDR1 and CDR2: SGHNT, YYREEE (reference sequence). The CDR3 length is 14 residues. Trimming shortened V by 2 bases and J by 1 base, and 9 bases separated the two germline ends. Worth noting for this clone: Its antigen is unknown.

This sequence was found in a man aged 18 to 29 with glioma. This chain connects TRBV5-4 to TRBJ1-1; D gene unclear. This specimen was PBMCs, taken from a glioma patient whose treatment included an IDH1 peptide vaccine. DNA for the CDR3: TGTGCCAGCAGCTTATCGGGGTCGAACACTGAAGCTTTCTTT. It is translated as CASSLSGSNTEAFF.